This TCR beta chain was sequenced for a study of CD8 T cells in ankylosing spondylitis. Overall study results and limits: For ankylosing spondylitis blood, a TCR beta motif of 7 or 8 highly homologous variants appeared characteristic. Some motif variants were previously reported in reactive arthritis synovial fluid and blood.

TCRdb redid the calling of the 5' RACE reads with MiXCR, one entry per CDR3 protein. The profile shows around 150,000 distinct CDR3 sequences, roughly 30% of them singletons. Worth noting for this clonotype: The target antigen is unknown.

With 1 base removed from V and 1 base from J, the gap between germline ends came to 8 bases. CDR1 LNHNV and CDR2 YYDKDF come from the germline V gene (reference sequence). The CDR3 runs 15 residues. This TCR derives from a male donor with ankylosing spondylitis. Source material: synovial fluid, either unsorted or a sorted T cell fraction (not recorded which). The V gene is TRBV15, the J gene TRBJ1-5; a possible D gene is TRBD1 (5 bases). CDR3 in amino acids: CATSRAGQSNQPQHF. CDR3 sequence (DNA): TGTGCCACCAGCAGAGCAGGGCAGAGCAATCAGCCCCAGCATTTT.